The clone carrying this T cell receptor beta chain showed up many times. The antigen remains unidentified. TCRdb re-derived calls from the multiplex PCR reads in MiXCR, one entry per CDR3 protein. The table lists about 14,000 distinct CDR3 sequences, around 55% of them singletons. The sample comes from a study of breast tumors, draining lymph nodes, adjacent tissues. General observations from the study: Compared with lymph nodes, tumors were less diverse; compared with nontumor tissue, more. Data only fit, rather than demonstrated, lymph node origin of most tumor T cells.

The CDR3 contains 12 residues. V lost 7 bases to trimming and J lost 12 bases; unmatched junction nucleotides: 4. The material sequenced was tumor-adjacent breast tissue. The chain joins TRBV12-3 or TRBV12-4 to TRBJ2-1, with 12 positions matching TRBD2. This sequence originates from a female donor with breast cancer. Some clones in this sample may be carry-over from other donors' samples. This CDR3 reads CASTASGRGQFF. CDR3 in DNA: TGTGCCAGCACCGCTAGCGGGAGGGGGCAGTTCTTC.